These T cell receptor beta chains were read from a single sample in a study of blood T cell repertoires in COVID-19. Libraries were prepared by immunoSEQ multiplex PCR; TCRdb keeps only in-frame clonotypes and omits some of them. The sample lists 250,000 to 350,000 clones; about nine tenths were seen once. Sequencing was carried out using PBMCs or T cells enriched from blood (not recorded which). These receptor sequences come from a woman aged 50 to 65 who had recovered from COVID-19. The conserved cysteine and the conserved F or W are not part of the CDR3 here.

CDR3 protein	J gene	V gene	CDR3 length
ASSSFGQGEAGELF	TRBJ2-2	TRBV6-5	14
ASSIVTAGNTIY	TRBJ1-3	TRBV19	12
ASSLEASGNEQF	TRBJ2-1	TRBV7-3	12
ASSWDMESSYNEQF	TRBJ2-1	TRBV5-1	14
ASSAMNRNTEAF	TRBJ1-1	TRBV28	12
ASSYSWTENTEAF	TRBJ1-1	TRBV6-2/TRBV6-3	13
ASSREAGGADTQY	TRBJ2-3	TRBV6-5	13
ASSRRRTDTQY	TRBJ2-3	TRBV27	11
ASSYDPGVGEKLF	TRBJ1-4	TRBV6-5	13
ASSSGLSGIITDEQF	TRBJ2-1	TRBV7-9	15
ASSYGGMRKLF	TRBJ1-4	TRBV6-2/TRBV6-3	11
ASSPSPGGQGALGYEKLF	TRBJ1-4	TRBV28	18
ASSSAGFTNEKLF	TRBJ1-4	TRBV11-2	13
ASSRQGGPGELF	TRBJ2-2	TRBV18	12
ASSLRYVAAGGGETQY	TRBJ2-5	TRBV28	16
ASDGTSGRNEQF	TRBJ2-1	TRBV2	12
ASSMGQGADTQY	TRBJ2-3	TRBV5-1	12
ASSSGQQGIRNQPQH	TRBJ1-5	TRBV5-6	15
ASSERTSGSYEQY	TRBJ2-7	TRBV19	13
ASSFQGGSGNTIY	TRBJ1-3	TRBV7-3	13
AISESQGGDNEQF	TRBJ2-1	TRBV10-3	13
AWSGDTWATNEKLF	TRBJ1-4	TRBV30	14
ASSPRGPTEAF	TRBJ1-1	TRBV19	11
ASSYSPASGSIKQY	TRBJ2-7	TRBV6-5	14
ASSDAKREGRGDTQY	TRBJ2-3	TRBV10-1	15
ASSQLSPVSRQEETQY	TRBJ2-5	TRBV3-1/TRBV3-2	16
ASSSAGGEPQH	TRBJ1-5	TRBV28	11
ASSTGLAGVLQY	TRBJ2-7	TRBV5-1	12
ASSHGGGGDTIY	TRBJ1-3	TRBV11-2	12
AAGDSNQPQH	TRBJ1-5	TRBV24-1	10
ASSLGSGAPYEQY	TRBJ2-7	TRBV7-2	13
ASSLNRMDRNNQPQH	TRBJ1-5	TRBV28	15
ASRGRGEITQPQH	TRBJ1-5	TRBV19	13
ASSPGTGPGYT	TRBJ1-2	TRBV6-5	11
ASSPSRGQGPEKLF	TRBJ1-4	TRBV4-3	14
ASSQSRGRNTIY	TRBJ1-3	TRBV4-2	12
ASRPQQGNTYTEAF	TRBJ1-1	TRBV5-8	14
ASSLGLGVGNQPQH	TRBJ1-5	TRBV7-2	14
ASSGPSGSSPYEQY	TRBJ2-7	TRBV28	14
ASSQAERAPYEQY	TRBJ2-7	TRBV3-1/TRBV3-2	13
ASRKTKNSYNEQF	TRBJ2-1	TRBV6-5	13
ASSQGLEQGFGYT	TRBJ1-2	TRBV4-3	13
ASSPGGFNEKLF	TRBJ1-4	TRBV4-3	12
ASSHDARGRGNTIY	TRBJ1-3	TRBV4-3	14
ASSGQGYEQY	TRBJ2-7	TRBV18	10